This T cell receptor (beta chain) was found in a study of T cells in Graves' hyperthyroidism and ophthalmopathy. In its sample, this clonotype was seen a few times. It was uncontrolled infection, other autoimmune disease, pregnancy or lactation that excluded patients. Template material for amplifying TCR beta CDR3 regions consisted of RNA transcripts. RT-PCR in the first round (using the HTBI primer set) targeted the TCR CDR3. In TCRdb, the multiplex PCR reads were re-called with MiXCR into one record per CDR3 protein. The sample includes around 690,000 distinct CDR3 sequences, 15% to 20% of them seen just once. Trimming took 3 bases from V and 4 from J; bases not matched to a gene: 6. In germline, CDR1 is DFQATT, CDR2 SNEGSKA (reference sequence). The CDR3 is made up of 16 amino acids.

This chain joins TRBV20-1 and TRBJ2-1; TRBD2 matches at 13 bases. Sequences were obtained from blood. The source is a man between 45 and 60 years old with Graves' hyperthyroidism. DNA for the CDR3: TGCAGTGCTAGGGTGGGACTAGCGGGGAGTTACAATGAGCAGTTCTTC. This encodes CSARVGLAGSYNEQFF.